This T cell receptor (beta chain) is drawn from a study of blood T cell repertoires in COVID-19. About the study: The analysed material was cDNA or gDNA that came from T cells, B-cell-depleted T cells, or PBMCs.

V gave up 3 bases and J gave up 7 bases, with 7 bases separating them. The CDR3 covers 13 residues. Germline V gives CDR1 MNHEY, CDR2 SVGEGT. In its sample, this clone was seen a few times. The method was immunoSEQ multiplex PCR; TCRdb's version includes in-frame clones alone and lacks a portion of them. The sample lists tens of thousands of clones, 70% to 90% occurring once. The TCR was taken from a man in his 70s with acute or convalescent COVID-19. The rearrangement links TRBV6-2 or TRBV6-3 to TRBJ1-6, with D possibly TRBD1 on 5 matching bases. Sample: peripheral blood. Here the CDR3 DNA reads TGTGCCAGCAGTTATCAGGGAAATTCACCCCTCCACTTT. This encodes CASSYQGNSPLHF.